These T cell receptor beta chains were read from a single sample in a study of blood T cell repertoires in COVID-19. Sequencing was performed with immunoSEQ multiplex PCR; in TCRdb, only in-frame clones are kept and a portion is missing. In the table there are 150,000 to 200,000 clones, roughly 85% of which are singletons. Sequenced input: PBMCs or T cells enriched from blood (not recorded which). Receptor source: a man aged 60-69 years who had recovered from COVID-19. CDR3s include the opening cysteine and the closing phenylalanine or tryptophan. The D gene is left open where the match is weak. Some rows have no size entry. The others give once, few or many, or a class for an expanded clone.

j_call	v_call	d_call	clone_size	cdr3_aa	cdr3_nt
TRBJ2-7	TRBV6-5	-	-	CASTLTVDEQYF	TGTGCCAGCACCCTGACAGTGGACGAGCAGTACTTC
TRBJ1-1	TRBV3-1/TRBV3-2	-	-	CASRQNPRETGEAFF	TGTGCCAGCAGACAAAATCCGCGGGAGACTGGTGAAGCTTTCTTT
TRBJ1-6	TRBV30	-	-	CAWSAQGRYNSPLHF	TGTGCCTGGAGTGCCCAGGGAAGGTATAATTCACCCCTCCACTTT
TRBJ2-3	TRBV7-7	TRBD2	-	CASSLGLAGVTDTQYF	TGTGCTAGCAGCTTAGGGCTAGCGGGAGTCACAGATACGCAGTATTTT
TRBJ2-1	TRBV14	-	-	CASSQASTREHNNEQFF	TGTGCCAGCAGCCAAGCCTCAACTAGGGAACACAACAATGAGCAGTTCTTC
TRBJ1-1	TRBV28	-	few	CASIEGAVNTEAFF	TGTGCCAGCATTGAAGGGGCGGTGAACACTGAAGCTTTCTTT
TRBJ2-2	TRBV5-1	-	-	CASSLAQGHIGELFF	TGCGCCAGCAGCTTGGCGCAGGGGCACATCGGGGAGCTGTTTTTT
TRBJ1-2	TRBV11-2	TRBD1	-	CASSDRDRGRARYGYTF	TGTGCCAGCAGCGACCGGGACAGGGGCCGCGCTAGATATGGATATACCTTC
TRBJ1-1	TRBV2	-	-	CASSGRAGGTEAFF	TGTGCCAGCAGTGGAAGGGCGGGGGGTACTGAAGCTTTCTTT
TRBJ1-2	TRBV9	-	-	CASSVEGVGGYTF	TGTGCCAGCAGCGTAGAAGGGGTGGGTGGCTACACCTTC
TRBJ1-2	TRBV2	-	few	CASSEGSRANYGYTF	TGTGCCAGCAGTGAGGGTAGCAGAGCTAACTATGGCTACACCTTC
TRBJ2-5	TRBV7-8	TRBD1	-	CASSKGQSETQYF	TGTGCCAGCAGCAAGGGACAGTCGGAGACCCAGTACTTC
TRBJ2-5	TRBV5-1	TRBD2	-	CASSLEGAAGGTQYF	TGCGCCAGCAGCTTGGAAGGAGCAGCGGGGGGGACCCAGTACTTC
TRBJ2-4	TRBV6-5	TRBD1	-	CASSNGQGRDQYF	TGTGCCAGCAGTAACGGACAGGGACGGGATCAGTACTTC
TRBJ2-7	TRBV9	TRBD1	-	CASSAGTAYEQYF	TGTGCCAGCAGCGCGGGGACAGCCTACGAGCAGTACTTC
TRBJ2-2	TRBV19	-	few	CASRDQGRDTGELFF	TGTGCCAGTAGAGACCAAGGGCGGGACACCGGGGAGCTGTTTTTT
TRBJ1-2	TRBV7-8	-	-	CASSSDRKYGYTF	TGTGCCAGCAGCTCGGACAGAAAGTATGGCTACACCTTC
TRBJ1-4	TRBV28	-	-	CASSAPQGKTNEKLFF	TGTGCCAGCAGTGCACCCCAGGGGAAAACTAATGAAAAACTGTTTTTT
TRBJ2-2	TRBV28	-	-	CASSEGVGELFF	TGTGCCAGCAGTGAAGGGGTCGGGGAGCTGTTTTTT
TRBJ1-1	TRBV28	TRBD1	-	CASRNPGTGATEAFF	TGTGCCAGCAGAAACCCCGGGACAGGGGCCACTGAAGCTTTCTTT
TRBJ1-1	TRBV19	TRBD1	-	CASSVQGAAEAFF	TGTGCCAGTAGTGTCCAGGGGGCAGCTGAAGCTTTCTTT
TRBJ2-5	TRBV3-1/TRBV3-2	TRBD1	-	CASSHLWDRGQKTQYF	TGTGCCAGCAGCCATCTCTGGGACAGGGGGCAGAAGACCCAGTACTTC
TRBJ2-6	TRBV9	-	-	CASSTAGANVLTF	TGTGCCAGCTCTACGGCTGGGGCCAACGTCCTGACTTTC
TRBJ2-3	TRBV5-1	-	-	CASSLVDRNTDTQYF	TGCGCCAGCAGCTTGGTGGACAGAAACACAGATACGCAGTATTTT
TRBJ1-6	TRBV5-1	-	-	CASSEQDSPLHF	TGCGCCAGCAGCGAACAGGATTCACCCCTCCACTTT
TRBJ2-7	TRBV18	-	-	CASSPVPIQGVDYEQYF	TGTGCCAGCTCACCAGTTCCCATTCAGGGCGTTGACTACGAGCAGTACTTC
TRBJ2-7	TRBV4-1	-	once	CASSQETWGVSYEQYF	TGCGCCAGCAGCCAAGAGACCTGGGGGGTCTCCTACGAGCAGTACTTC
TRBJ1-2	TRBV19	-	-	CASSMYPSYGYTF	TGTGCCAGTAGTATGTATCCCTCCTATGGCTACACCTTC
TRBJ2-5	TRBV11-3	-	few	CASSLGSGSTQETQYF	TGTGCCAGCAGCTTAGGATCAGGGTCAACTCAAGAGACCCAGTACTTC
TRBJ2-2	TRBV11-3	-	many	CASSLGQGNTGELFF	TGTGCCAGCAGCTTAGGGCAGGGGAACACCGGGGAGCTGTTTTTT
TRBJ2-1	TRBV27	TRBD2	-	CASSVGTSGTNEQFF	TGTGCCAGCAGCGTTGGGACTAGCGGGACTAATGAGCAGTTCTTC
TRBJ1-1	TRBV6-5	TRBD1	-	CASSLRTDRGHTEAFF	TGTGCCAGCAGTTTACGGACTGACAGGGGGCACACTGAAGCTTTCTTT
TRBJ1-6	TRBV29-1	TRBD1	-	CSVRKGQGNSPLHF	TGCAGCGTCCGTAAGGGACAGGGAAATTCACCCCTCCACTTT